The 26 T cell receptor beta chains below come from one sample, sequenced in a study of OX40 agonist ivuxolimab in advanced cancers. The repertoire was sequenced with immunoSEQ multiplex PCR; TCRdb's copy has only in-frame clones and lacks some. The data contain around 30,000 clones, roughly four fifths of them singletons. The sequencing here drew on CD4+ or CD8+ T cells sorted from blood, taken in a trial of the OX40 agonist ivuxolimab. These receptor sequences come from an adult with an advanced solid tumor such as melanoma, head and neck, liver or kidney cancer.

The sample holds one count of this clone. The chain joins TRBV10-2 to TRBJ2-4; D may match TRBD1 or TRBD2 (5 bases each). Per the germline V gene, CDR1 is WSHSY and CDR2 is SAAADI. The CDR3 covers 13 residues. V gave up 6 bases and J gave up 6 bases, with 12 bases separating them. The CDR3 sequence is CASRPGTLNIQYF. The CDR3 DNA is TGCGCCAGCAGGCCCGGGACGTTAAACATTCAGTACTTC.

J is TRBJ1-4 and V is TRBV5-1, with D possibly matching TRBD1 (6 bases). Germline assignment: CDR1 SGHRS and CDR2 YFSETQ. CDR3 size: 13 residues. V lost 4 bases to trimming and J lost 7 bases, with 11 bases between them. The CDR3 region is CASSPGQIEKLFF. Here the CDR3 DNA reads TGCGCCAGCAGCCCTGGACAGATTGAAAAACTGTTTTTT.

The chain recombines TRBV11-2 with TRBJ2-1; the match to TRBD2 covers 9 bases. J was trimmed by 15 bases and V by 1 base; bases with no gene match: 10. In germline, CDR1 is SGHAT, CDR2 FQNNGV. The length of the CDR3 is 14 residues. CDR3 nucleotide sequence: TGTGCCAGCAGCTTAGGTCCTAGCGGGGCGATGTGGTTCTTC. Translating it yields CASSLGPSGAMWFF. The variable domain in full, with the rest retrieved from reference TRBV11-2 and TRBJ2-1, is EAGVAQSPRYKIIEKRQSVAFWCNPISGHATLYWYQQILGQGPKLLIQFQNNGVVDDSQLPKDRFSAERLKGVDSTLKIQPAKLEDSAVYLCASSLGPSGAMWFFGPGTRLTVL.

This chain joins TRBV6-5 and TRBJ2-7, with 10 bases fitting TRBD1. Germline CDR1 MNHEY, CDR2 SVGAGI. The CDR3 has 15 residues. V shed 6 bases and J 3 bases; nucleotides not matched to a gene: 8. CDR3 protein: CASRTGQGGLYEQYF. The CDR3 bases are TGTGCCAGCAGGACCGGACAGGGGGGCCTCTACGAGCAGTACTTC.

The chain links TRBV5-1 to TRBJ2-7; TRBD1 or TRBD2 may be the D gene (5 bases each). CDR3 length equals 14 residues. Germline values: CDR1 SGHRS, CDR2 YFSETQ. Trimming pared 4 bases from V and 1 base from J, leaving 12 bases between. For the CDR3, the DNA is TGCGCCAGCAGCCAAGGGACGTCTTCCTACGAGCAGTACTTC. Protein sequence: CASSQGTSSYEQYF. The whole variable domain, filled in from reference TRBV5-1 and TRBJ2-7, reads KAGVTQTPRYLIKTRGQQVTLSCSPISGHRSVSWYQQTPGQGLQFLFEYFSETQRNKGNFPGRFSGRQFSNSRSEMNVSTLELGDSALYLCASSQGTSSYEQYFGPGTRLTVT.

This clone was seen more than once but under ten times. The CDR3 DNA sequence: TGTGCCAGCAGCTTAGAGGCAGGGCCGGTGGATCAGCCCCAGCATTTT. As protein: CASSLEAGPVDQPQHF. The chain has TRBV11-2 and TRBJ1-5; a possible D gene is TRBD1 (5 bases). Trimming removed 0 bases from V and 5 bases from J, with 14 bases in between. The CDR3 has 16 amino acids. Germline V gives CDR1 SGHAT, CDR2 FQNNGV.

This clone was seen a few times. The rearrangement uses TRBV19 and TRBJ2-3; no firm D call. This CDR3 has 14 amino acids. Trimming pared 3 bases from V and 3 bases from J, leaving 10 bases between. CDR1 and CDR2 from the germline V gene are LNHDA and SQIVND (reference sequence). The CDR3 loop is CASSMALGTDTQYF. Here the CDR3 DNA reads TGTGCCAGTAGTATGGCGCTAGGAACAGATACGCAGTATTTT.

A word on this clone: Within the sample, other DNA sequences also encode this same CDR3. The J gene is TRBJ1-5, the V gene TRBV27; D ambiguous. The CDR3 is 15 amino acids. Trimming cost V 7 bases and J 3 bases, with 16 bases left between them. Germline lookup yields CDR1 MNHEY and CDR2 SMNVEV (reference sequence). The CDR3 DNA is TGTGCCAGCACCGGGGATCTTAGCCCCAATCAGCCCCAGCATTTT. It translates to CASTGDLSPNQPQHF.

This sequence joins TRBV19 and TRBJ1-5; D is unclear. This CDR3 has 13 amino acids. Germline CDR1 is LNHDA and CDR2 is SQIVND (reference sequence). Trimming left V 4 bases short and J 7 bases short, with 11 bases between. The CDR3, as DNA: TGTGCCAGTAGTAAGCCCCCCGACCAGCCCCAGCATTTT. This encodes CASSKPPDQPQHF.

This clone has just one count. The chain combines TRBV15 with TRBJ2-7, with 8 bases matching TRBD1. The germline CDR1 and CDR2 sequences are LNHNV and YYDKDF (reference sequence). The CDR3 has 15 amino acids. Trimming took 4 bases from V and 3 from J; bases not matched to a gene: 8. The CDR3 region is CATSTWGTGDYEQYF. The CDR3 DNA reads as TGTGCCACCAGCACCTGGGGGACAGGAGACTACGAGCAGTACTTC.

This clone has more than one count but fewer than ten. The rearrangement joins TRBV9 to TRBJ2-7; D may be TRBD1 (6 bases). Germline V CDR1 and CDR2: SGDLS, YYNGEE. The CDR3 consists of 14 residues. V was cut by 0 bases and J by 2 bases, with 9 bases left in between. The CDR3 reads CASSVEAGAYEQYF. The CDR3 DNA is TGTGCCAGCAGCGTAGAAGCAGGGGCCTACGAGCAGTACTTC.

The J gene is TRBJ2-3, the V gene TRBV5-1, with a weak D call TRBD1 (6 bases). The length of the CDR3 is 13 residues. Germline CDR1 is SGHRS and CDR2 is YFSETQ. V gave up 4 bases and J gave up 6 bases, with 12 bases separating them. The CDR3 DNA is TGCGCCAGCAGCCTACGACAGGCGGATACGCAGTATTTT. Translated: CASSLRQADTQYF.

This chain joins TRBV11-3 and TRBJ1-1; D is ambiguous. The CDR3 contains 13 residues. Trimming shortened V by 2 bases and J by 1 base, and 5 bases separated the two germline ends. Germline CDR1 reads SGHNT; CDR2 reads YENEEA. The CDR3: CASSLQPNTEAFF. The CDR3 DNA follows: TGTGCCAGCAGCTTACAGCCGAACACTGAAGCTTTCTTT.

The CDR3 protein is CASSQGTLGYGYTF. CDR3 in DNA: TGCGCCAGCAGCCAAGGGACGCTTGGCTATGGCTACACCTTC. The V call is TRBV4-3, the J call TRBJ1-2; D is unresolved. Trimming took off 1 base at V and 4 bases at J, with 10 bases between the two ends. The CDR3 consists of 14 residues. Germline V gene data show CDR1 as LGHNA and CDR2 as YSLEER.

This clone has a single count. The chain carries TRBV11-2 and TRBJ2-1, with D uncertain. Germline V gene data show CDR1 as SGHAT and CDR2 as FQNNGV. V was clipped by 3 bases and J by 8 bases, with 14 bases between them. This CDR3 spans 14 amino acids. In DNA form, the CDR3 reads TGTGCCAGCAGCTTCTCCCGGTTAGGCCATGAGCAGTTCTTC. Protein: CASSFSRLGHEQFF.

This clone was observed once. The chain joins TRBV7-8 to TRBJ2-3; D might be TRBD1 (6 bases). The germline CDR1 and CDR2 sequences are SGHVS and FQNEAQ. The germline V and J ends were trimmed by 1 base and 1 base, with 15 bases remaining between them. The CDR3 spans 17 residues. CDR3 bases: TGTGCCAGCAGCTTAGTTACAGGACAGCTGGGCACAGATACGCAGTATTTT. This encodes CASSLVTGQLGTDTQYF.

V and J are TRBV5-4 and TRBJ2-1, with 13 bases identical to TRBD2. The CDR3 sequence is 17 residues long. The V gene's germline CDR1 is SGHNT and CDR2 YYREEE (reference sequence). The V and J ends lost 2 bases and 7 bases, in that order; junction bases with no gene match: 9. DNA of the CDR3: TGTGCCAGCAGCTTCGGACTAGCGGGGGCACAGGGGAATGAGCAGTTCTTC. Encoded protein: CASSFGLAGAQGNEQFF.

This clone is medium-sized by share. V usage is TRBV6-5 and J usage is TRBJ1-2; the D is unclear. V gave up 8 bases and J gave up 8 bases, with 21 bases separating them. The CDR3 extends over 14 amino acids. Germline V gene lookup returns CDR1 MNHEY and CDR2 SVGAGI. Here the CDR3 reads CASRAETTLGGYTF. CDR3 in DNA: TGTGCCAGCCGGGCGGAAACAACATTGGGAGGCTACACCTTC.

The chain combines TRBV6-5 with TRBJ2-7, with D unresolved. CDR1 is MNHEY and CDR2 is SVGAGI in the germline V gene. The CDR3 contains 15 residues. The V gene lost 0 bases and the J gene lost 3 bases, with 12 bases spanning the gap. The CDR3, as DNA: TGTGCCAGCAGTTACTCTCGCCAGCCAGGCTACGAGCAGTACTTC. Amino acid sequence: CASSYSRQPGYEQYF.

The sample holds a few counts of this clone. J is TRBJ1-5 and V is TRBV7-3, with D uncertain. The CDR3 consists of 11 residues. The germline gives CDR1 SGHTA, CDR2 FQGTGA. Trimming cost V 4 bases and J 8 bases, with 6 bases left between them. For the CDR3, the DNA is TGTGCCAGCAGCTCCGTCGAGCCCCAGCATTTT. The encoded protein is CASSSVEPQHF.

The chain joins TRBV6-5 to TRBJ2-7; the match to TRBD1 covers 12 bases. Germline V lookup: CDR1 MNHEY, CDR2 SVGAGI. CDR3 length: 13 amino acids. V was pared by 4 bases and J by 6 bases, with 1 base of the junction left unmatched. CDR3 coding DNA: TGTGCCAGCAGTTGGGACAGGGGGCGCGAGCAGTACTTC. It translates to CASSWDRGREQYF.

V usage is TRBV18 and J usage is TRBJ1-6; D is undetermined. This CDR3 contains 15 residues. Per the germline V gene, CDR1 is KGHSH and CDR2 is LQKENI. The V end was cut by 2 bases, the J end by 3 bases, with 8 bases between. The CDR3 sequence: CASSPGQDYNSPLHF. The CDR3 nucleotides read TGTGCCAGCTCACCAGGGCAGGACTATAATTCACCCCTCCACTTT.

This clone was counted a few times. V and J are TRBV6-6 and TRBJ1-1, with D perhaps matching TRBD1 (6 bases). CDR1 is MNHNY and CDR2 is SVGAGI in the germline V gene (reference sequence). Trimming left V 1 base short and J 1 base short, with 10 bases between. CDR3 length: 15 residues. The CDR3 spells CASSYFRGGNTEAFF. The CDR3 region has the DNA TGTGCCAGCAGTTACTTCAGAGGGGGGAACACTGAAGCTTTCTTT.

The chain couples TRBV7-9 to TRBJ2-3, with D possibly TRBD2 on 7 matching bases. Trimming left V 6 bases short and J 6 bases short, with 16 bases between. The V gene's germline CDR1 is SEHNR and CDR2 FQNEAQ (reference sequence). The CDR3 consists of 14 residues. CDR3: CASSITGGRDTQYF. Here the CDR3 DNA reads TGTGCCAGCAGTATAACCGGGGGGCGGGATACGCAGTATTTT.

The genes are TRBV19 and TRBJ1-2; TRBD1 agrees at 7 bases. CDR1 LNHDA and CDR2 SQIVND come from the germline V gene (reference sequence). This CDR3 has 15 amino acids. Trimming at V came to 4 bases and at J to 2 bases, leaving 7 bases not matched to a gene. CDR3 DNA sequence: TGTGCCAGTAGTACGCCCGGGACAGCGAACTATGGCTACACCTTC. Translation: CASSTPGTANYGYTF.

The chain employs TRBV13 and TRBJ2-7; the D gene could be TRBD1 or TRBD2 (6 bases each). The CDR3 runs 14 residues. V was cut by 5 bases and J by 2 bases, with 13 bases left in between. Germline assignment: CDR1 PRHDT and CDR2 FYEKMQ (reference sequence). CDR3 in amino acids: CASSPGGGPYEQYF. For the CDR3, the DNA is TGTGCCAGCAGCCCAGGAGGGGGACCCTACGAGCAGTACTTC.